The rows below give T cell receptor beta chains drawn from one sample of a study of vaccination effects on CD4 cells after COVID-19. Their specific antigens are unknown. Data came from immunoSEQ multiplex PCR; TCRdb stores just in-frame clones and leaves some out. The data contain 55,000 to 90,000 clones, 65% to 85% of them singletons. Sequences were derived from CD4+ T cells from PBMCs cultured with HIV peptides, sampled before COVID-19 vaccination. The receptor source for this set is a human donor who had a prior SARS-CoV-2 infection. Both conserved end residues are part of each CDR3. D genes are given only for firm matches.

v_call d_call cdr3_aa
TRBV5-8 TRBD2 CASSPIGGSGGLRETQYF
TRBV5-1 NA CASSLGVGGHYGYTF
TRBV7-9 NA CASSGAYNEQFF
TRBV6-2/TRBV6-3 NA CASSYPLSRAITSNYEQYF
TRBV11-3 NA CASSFSGARRTEAFF
TRBV30 NA CACLRRLLVYGYTF
TRBV12-3/TRBV12-4 NA CASSLQASDEAFF
TRBV9 NA CASSVWGYYGYTF
TRBV28 TRBD2 CASRPLPGLAGLNPNEQFF
TRBV7-9 NA CASSLYAGANNEQFF
TRBV15 NA CATSRAIAEYEQYF
TRBV2 NA CASSDLGMVNNEQFF
TRBV5-5 NA CASSLGIADTGELFF
TRBV5-4 TRBD1 CASSHPGQGESQQYF
TRBV27 TRBD2 CASSLAGGWASEQFF
TRBV27 NA CASSSLFSSDASRLREQYF